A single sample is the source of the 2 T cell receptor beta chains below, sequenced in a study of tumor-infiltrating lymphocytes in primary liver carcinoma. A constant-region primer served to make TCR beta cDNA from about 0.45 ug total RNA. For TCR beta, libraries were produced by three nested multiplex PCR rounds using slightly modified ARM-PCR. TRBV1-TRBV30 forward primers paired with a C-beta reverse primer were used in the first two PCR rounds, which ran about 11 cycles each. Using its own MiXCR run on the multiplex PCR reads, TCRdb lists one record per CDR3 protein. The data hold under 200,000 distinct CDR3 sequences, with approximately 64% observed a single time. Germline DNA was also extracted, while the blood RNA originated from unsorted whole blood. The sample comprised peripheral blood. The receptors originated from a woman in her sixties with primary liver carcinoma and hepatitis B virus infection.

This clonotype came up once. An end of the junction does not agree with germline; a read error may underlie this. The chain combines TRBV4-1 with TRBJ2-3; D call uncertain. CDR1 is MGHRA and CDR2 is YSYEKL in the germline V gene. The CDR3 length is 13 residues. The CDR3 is CASGQKGTDTQYF. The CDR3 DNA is TGCGCCAGCGGCCAAAAGGGCACAGATACGCAGTATTTT.

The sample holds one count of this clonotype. The CDR3 coding sequence is TGTGCCATCGGTGAGGCGGGCTACGAGCAGTACTTC. Amino acid sequence: CAIGEAGYEQYF. The J gene is TRBJ2-7, the V gene TRBV6-5; weak D call: TRBD2 (5 bases). The CDR3 has 12 residues. Germline CDR1 reads MNHEY; CDR2 reads SVGAGI. Trimming removed 10 bases at V and 3 bases at J, with 13 bases between.